This T cell receptor beta chain was documented in a study of human T cells and chemical hapten exposure. Points from the study as a whole: Relative to controls, expanded TCRs formed significantly more large CDR3 similarity clusters.

In its sample, this clonotype was seen many times. As yet, its antigen is unknown. V dropped 3 bases and J dropped 1 base, with 9 bases sitting between them. CDR3 length: 14 residues. Germline CDR1 is SNHLY and CDR2 is FYNNEI. TCRdb redid the calling of the RACE reads with MiXCR, one entry per CDR3 protein. The data contain 250,000 to 300,000 distinct CDR3 sequences, approximately 7.5% of them seen just once; the ten biggest clones take up 0.9% to 1.5%. The time point was: pre-sensitization, week 0. Treatment indicated: therapeutic diphenylcyclopropenone sensitization with weekly scalp DPC. The genes are TRBV2 and TRBJ1-1; no firm D call. This clonotype was sampled from a man younger than 35 with alopecia areata. Some clones in this sample may be carry-over from other donors' samples. Material: whole blood, obtained in connection with sensitization to the hapten diphenylcyclopropenone (DPC). CDR3 DNA: TGTGCCAGCAGTGACCTGTCGACGAACACTGAAGCTTTCTTT. Amino acids: CASSDLSTNTEAFF.